This is a list of T cell receptor beta chains from one sample in a study of T cell repertoires in cytomegalovirus infection. A single record per CDR3 protein comes from TCRdb applying MiXCR to the reads. This table has fewer than 1,000,000 distinct CDR3 sequences, less than 40% appearing once. Their antigens remain unidentified. The material was cultured CD8+ T cells from PBMCs, obtained from culture after CMV antigen stimulation. The receptors stem from a human donor in good health (CMV status not recorded). Some clones in this sample may be carry-over from other donors' samples. CDR3s include the opening cysteine and the closing phenylalanine or tryptophan. Each record gives: V gene, J gene, clone size, D gene, CDR3 length, CDR3 DNA, CDR3 protein. The D gene is left open where the match is weak. Some rows have no size entry. The others give once, few or many, or a class for an expanded clone.

V: TRBV7-2
J: TRBJ1-2
size: few
D: -
length: 14
DNA: TGTGCCAGCAGCTCCCCATCCAGGGTCTATGGCTACACCTTC
CDR3: CASSSPSRVYGYTF

V: TRBV12-3/TRBV12-4
J: TRBJ2-7
size: -
D: -
length: 15
DNA: TGTGCCAGCAGTTTATATGTAGGGGAATCGTACGAGCAGTACTTC
CDR3: CASSLYVGESYEQYF

V: TRBV24-1
J: TRBJ2-1
size: -
D: -
length: 14
DNA: TGTGCCACCGAGGACGGTGGATCCTACAATGAGCAGTTCTTC
CDR3: CATEDGGSYNEQFF

V: TRBV14
J: TRBJ1-4
size: -
D: TRBD1
length: 15
DNA: TGTGCCAGCAGCCAAAGGACAGGGCGTCTAGAAAAACTGTTTTTT
CDR3: CASSQRTGRLEKLFF

V: TRBV6-2/TRBV6-3
J: TRBJ2-2
size: -
D: -
length: 15
DNA: TGTGCCAGCAGACCCTACAGTGCGAACACCGGGGAGCTGTTTTTT
CDR3: CASRPYSANTGELFF

V: TRBV5-1
J: TRBJ1-1
size: -
D: -
length: 14
DNA: TGCGCCAGCAGCTTTAGAGACCAGAACACTGAAGCTTTCTTT
CDR3: CASSFRDQNTEAFF

V: TRBV4-2
J: TRBJ2-3
size: -
D: TRBD2
length: 17
DNA: TGTGCCAGCAGCCAAGAGCCGCTAGCGGGGTACACAGATACGCAGTATTTT
CDR3: CASSQEPLAGYTDTQYF

V: TRBV19
J: TRBJ1-1
size: few
D: -
length: 15
DNA: TGTGCCAGCTCCTACTATTATAGGGATAACCTGATGACTTTCTTT
CDR3: CASSYYYRDNLMTFF

V: TRBV12-3/TRBV12-4
J: TRBJ2-7
size: -
D: TRBD2
length: 16
DNA: TGTGCCAGCGCCCCCCGCGGGGGGGCCAGATCATACGAGCAGTACTTC
CDR3: CASAPRGGARSYEQYF

V: TRBV14
J: TRBJ1-4
size: once
D: TRBD1
length: 16
DNA: TGTGCCAGCAGCCAAGATCCGGGACAGGGAGATGAAAAACTGTTTTTT
CDR3: CASSQDPGQGDEKLFF

V: TRBV6-1
J: TRBJ2-5
size: -
D: -
length: 16
DNA: TGTGCCAGCAGTGAATCGAAGGGCTCCCACCAAGAGACCCAGTACTTC
CDR3: CASSESKGSHQETQYF

V: TRBV28
J: TRBJ1-1
size: few
D: TRBD1
length: 13
DNA: TGTGCCTGTTCAAACAGGGGATGGACTGAAGCTTTCTTT
CDR3: CACSNRGWTEAFF

V: TRBV4-1
J: TRBJ2-3
size: few
D: TRBD2
length: 18
DNA: TGCGCCAGCAGCGGGACTAGCGGGGGCCCGAACCCAAGGGATACGCAGTATTTT
CDR3: CASSGTSGGPNPRDTQYF

V: TRBV29-1
J: TRBJ2-3
size: -
D: -
length: 12
DNA: TGCAGCGTTGAAGCGATCGGGGATACGCAGTATTTT
CDR3: CSVEAIGDTQYF

V: TRBV7-2
J: TRBJ2-3
size: -
D: -
length: 15
DNA: TGTGCCAGCAGCTCCTTCGGGGGACCCGCAGATACGCAGTATTTT
CDR3: CASSSFGGPADTQYF

V: TRBV19
J: TRBJ2-7
size: -
D: TRBD2
length: 13
DNA: TGTGCCAGTAAGGGGAGGGCCGATTACGAGCAGTACTTC
CDR3: CASKGRADYEQYF

V: TRBV2
J: TRBJ1-5
size: -
D: TRBD1
length: 14
DNA: TGTGCCAGCAGAGCAGGGGGTTATGATCAGCCCCAGCATTTT
CDR3: CASRAGGYDQPQHF

V: TRBV6-1
J: TRBJ1-1
size: many
D: -
length: 16
DNA: TGTGCCAGCAGTGATTCTCCCTTGCTAGCGAACACTGAAGCTTTCTTT
CDR3: CASSDSPLLANTEAFF

V: TRBV7-2
J: TRBJ2-3
size: many
D: TRBD2
length: 18
DNA: TGTGCCAGCAGTCCCGGGGTAGCGGGGGGGCCTTACGCAGATACGCAGTATTTT
CDR3: CASSPGVAGGPYADTQYF

V: TRBV5-1
J: TRBJ2-1
size: many
D: TRBD1
length: 19
DNA: TGCGCCAGCAGCTCCTGGCCCTCGGGACAGCCGAATGCCTACAATGAGCAGTTCTTC
CDR3: CASSSWPSGQPNAYNEQFF

V: TRBV27
J: TRBJ2-7
size: -
D: -
length: 15
DNA: TGTGCCAGCAGTCCCTCAGCGGGTTTCTCCTACGAGCAGTACTTC
CDR3: CASSPSAGFSYEQYF

V: TRBV25-1
J: TRBJ2-2
size: -
D: -
length: 14
DNA: TGTACCAGCAATAGGGATGCTTACACCGGGGAGCTGTTTTTT
CDR3: CTSNRDAYTGELFF

V: TRBV6-6
J: TRBJ2-1
size: few
D: -
length: 15
DNA: TGTGCCAGCAGTTACAGCGACGTCTCCTACAATGAGCAGTTCTTC
CDR3: CASSYSDVSYNEQFF

V: TRBV19
J: TRBJ2-2
size: -
D: -
length: 12
DNA: TGTGCCAGTAATACTTGGCCCGGGGAGCTGTTTTTT
CDR3: CASNTWPGELFF